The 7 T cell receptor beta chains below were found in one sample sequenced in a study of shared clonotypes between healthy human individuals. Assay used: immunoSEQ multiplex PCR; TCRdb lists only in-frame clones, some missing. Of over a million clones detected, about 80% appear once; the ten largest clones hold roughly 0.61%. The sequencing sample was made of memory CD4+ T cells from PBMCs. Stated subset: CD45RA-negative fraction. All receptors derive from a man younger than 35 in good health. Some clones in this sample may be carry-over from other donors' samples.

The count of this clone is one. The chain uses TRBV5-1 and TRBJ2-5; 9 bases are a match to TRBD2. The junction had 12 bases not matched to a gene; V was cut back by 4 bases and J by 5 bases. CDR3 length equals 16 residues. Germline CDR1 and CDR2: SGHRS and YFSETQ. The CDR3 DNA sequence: TGCGCCAGCAGCGCTAGACCGGCGGGAGGGTCCGAGACCCAGTACTTC. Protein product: CASSARPAGGSETQYF.

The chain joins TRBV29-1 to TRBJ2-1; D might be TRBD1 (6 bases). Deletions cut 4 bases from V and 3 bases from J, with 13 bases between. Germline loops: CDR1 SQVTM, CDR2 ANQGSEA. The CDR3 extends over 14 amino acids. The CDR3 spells CSVGGGTVYNEQFF. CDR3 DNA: TGCAGCGTTGGAGGGGGTACGGTCTACAATGAGCAGTTCTTC.

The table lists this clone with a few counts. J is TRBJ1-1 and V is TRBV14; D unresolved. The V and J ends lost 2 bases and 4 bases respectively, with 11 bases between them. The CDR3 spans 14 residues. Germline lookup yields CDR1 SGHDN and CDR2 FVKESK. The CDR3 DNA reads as TGTGCCAGCAGCCAATGGGCAGGTCTCACTGAAGCTTTCTTT. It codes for CASSQWAGLTEAFF.

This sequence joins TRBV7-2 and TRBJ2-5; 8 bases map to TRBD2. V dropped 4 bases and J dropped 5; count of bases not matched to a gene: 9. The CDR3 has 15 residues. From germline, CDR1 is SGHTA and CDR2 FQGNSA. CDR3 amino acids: CASSYRSGSGETQYF. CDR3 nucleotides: TGTGCCAGCAGCTACCGAAGCGGGAGCGGGGAGACCCAGTACTTC. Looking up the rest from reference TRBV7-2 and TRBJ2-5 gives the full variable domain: GAGVSQSPSNKVTEKGKDVELRCDPISGHTALYWYRQSLGQGLEFLIYFQGNSAPDKSGLPSDRFSAERTGGSVSTLTIQRTQQEDSAVYLCASSYRSGSGETQYFGPGTRLLVL.

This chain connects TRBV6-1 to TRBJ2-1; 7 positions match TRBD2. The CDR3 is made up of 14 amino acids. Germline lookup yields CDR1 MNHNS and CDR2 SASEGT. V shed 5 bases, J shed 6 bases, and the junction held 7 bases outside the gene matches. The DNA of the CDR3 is TGTGCCAGCAGTATCCGGTGGACTAGCAATGAGCAGTTCTTC. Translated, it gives CASSIRWTSNEQFF.

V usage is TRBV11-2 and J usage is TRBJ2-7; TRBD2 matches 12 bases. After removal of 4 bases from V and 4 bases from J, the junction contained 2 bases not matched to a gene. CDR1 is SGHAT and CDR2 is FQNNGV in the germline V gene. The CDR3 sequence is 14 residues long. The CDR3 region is CASSSTSGSYEQYF. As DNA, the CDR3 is TGTGCCAGCAGCTCGACTAGCGGGAGTTACGAGCAGTACTTC.

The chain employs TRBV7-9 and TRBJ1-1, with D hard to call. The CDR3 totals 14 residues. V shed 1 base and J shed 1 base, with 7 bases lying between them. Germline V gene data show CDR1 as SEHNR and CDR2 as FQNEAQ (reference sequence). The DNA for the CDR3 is TGTGCCAGCAGCTTAGGGTCAGAGAACACTGAAGCTTTCTTT. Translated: CASSLGSENTEAFF.